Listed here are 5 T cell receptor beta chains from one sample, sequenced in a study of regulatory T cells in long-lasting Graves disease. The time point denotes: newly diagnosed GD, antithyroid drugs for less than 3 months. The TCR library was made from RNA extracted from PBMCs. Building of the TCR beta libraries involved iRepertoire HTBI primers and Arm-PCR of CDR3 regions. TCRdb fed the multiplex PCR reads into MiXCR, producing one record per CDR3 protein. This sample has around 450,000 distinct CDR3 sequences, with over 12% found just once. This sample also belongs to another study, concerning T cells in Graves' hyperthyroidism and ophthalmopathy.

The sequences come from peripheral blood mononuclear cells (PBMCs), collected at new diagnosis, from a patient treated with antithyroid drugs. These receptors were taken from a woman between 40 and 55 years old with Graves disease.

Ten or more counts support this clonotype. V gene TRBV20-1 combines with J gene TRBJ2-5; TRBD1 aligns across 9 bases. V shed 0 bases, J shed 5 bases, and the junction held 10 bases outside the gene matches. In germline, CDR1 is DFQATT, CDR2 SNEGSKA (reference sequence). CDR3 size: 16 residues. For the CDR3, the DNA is TGCAGTGCTAGAGATCCCCGGACAGGGGATGTGGAGACCCAGTACTTC. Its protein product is CSARDPRTGDVETQYF.

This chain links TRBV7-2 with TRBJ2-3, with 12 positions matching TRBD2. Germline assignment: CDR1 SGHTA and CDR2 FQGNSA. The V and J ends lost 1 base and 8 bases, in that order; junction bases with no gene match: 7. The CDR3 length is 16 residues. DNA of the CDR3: TGTGCCAGCAGCTTAGACGCTAGCGGGAGGGCCTGTACGCAGTATTTT. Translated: CASSLDASGRACTQYF. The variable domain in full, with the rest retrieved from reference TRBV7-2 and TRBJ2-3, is GAGVSQSPSNKVTEKGKDVELRCDPISGHTALYWYRQSLGQGLEFLIYFQGNSAPDKSGLPSDRFSAERTGGSVSTLTIQRTQQEDSAVYLCASSLDASGRACTQYFGPGTRLTVL.

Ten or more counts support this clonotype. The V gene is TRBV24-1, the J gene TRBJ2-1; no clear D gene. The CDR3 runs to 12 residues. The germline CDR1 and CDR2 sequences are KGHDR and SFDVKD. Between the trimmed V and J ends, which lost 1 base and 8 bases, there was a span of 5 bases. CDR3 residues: CATSDLAYEQFF. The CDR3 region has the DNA TGTGCCACCAGTGATTTAGCCTATGAGCAGTTCTTC.

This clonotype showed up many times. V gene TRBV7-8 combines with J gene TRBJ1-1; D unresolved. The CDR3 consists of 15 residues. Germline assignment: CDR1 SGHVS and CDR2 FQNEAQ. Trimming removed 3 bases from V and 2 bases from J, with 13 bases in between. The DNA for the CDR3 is TGTGCCAGCAGCTTGGCCGTATGGAGTAACACTGAAGCTTTCTTT. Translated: CASSLAVWSNTEAFF.

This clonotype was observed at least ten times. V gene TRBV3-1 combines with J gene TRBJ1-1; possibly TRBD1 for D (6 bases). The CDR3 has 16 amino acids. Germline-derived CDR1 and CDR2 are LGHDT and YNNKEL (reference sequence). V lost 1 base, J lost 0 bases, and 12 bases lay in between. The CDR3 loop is CASSQVLDRVNTEAFF. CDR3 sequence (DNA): TGTGCCAGCAGCCAAGTGTTGGACAGAGTGAACACTGAAGCTTTCTTT.